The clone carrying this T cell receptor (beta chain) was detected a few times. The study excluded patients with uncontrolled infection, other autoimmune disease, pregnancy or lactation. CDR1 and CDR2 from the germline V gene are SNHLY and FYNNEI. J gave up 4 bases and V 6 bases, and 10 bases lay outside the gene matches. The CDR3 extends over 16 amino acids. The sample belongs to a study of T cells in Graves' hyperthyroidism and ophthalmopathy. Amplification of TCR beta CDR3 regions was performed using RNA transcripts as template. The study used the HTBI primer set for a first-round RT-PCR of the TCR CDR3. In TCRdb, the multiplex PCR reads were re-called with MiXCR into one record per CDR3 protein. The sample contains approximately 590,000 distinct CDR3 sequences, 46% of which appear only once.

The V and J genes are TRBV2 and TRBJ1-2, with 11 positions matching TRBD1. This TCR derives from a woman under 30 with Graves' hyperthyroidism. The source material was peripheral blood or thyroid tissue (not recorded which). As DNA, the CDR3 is TGTGCCAGCAGCTTGTCGGGGGACAGGGGGACCTATGGCTACACCTTC. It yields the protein CASSLSGDRGTYGYTF. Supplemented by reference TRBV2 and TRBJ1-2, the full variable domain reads EPEVTQTPSHQVTQMGQEVILRCVPISNHLYFYWYRQILGQKVEFLVSFYNNEISEKSEIFDDQFSVERPDGSNFTLKIRSTKLEDSAMYFCASSLSGDRGTYGYTFGSGTRLTVV.